Here is one T cell receptor beta chain with its context. CDR1 is SGHNT and CDR2 is YENEEA in the germline V gene. V gave up 5 bases and J gave up 2 bases; unmatched junction bases: 5. This CDR3 comprises 15 residues. Data came from immunoSEQ multiplex PCR; TCRdb stores just in-frame clones and leaves some out. Of fewer than 650,000 clones in the sample, roughly nine tenths were seen once. The sample originates from a study of blood T cell repertoires in COVID-19. The sequencing sample was made of peripheral blood. This sequence joins TRBV11-3 and TRBJ2-1; 8 positions agree with TRBD2. The origin of this receptor is a woman in her fifties or sixties with COVID-19, enrolled during active disease. This chain's CDR3 is CASSPGGLAYNEQFF. CDR3 nucleotide sequence: TGTGCCAGCAGCCCGGGGGGACTAGCCTACAATGAGCAGTTCTTC.